The rows below give T cell receptor beta chains drawn from one sample of a study of T-cell reconstitution after alpha-beta-depleted transplantation in children. In TCRdb, the PCR reads were re-called with MiXCR into one record per CDR3 protein. The repertoire holds hundreds of thousands of distinct CDR3 sequences, with approximately 32% as singletons. The source was PBMCs from the stem cell graft donor, collected from the stem cell graft. These TCRs come from a human donor who donated a stem cell graft to a child with aplastic anemia. Both conserved end residues are trimmed from each CDR3. D genes are given only for firm matches. Clone size is stated in some rows and not others, as once, few, many or a class when expanded.

>TRBV12-3/TRBV12-4|TRBJ2-1|-|-
AGGSYNEQF
>TRBV7-2|TRBJ2-7|TRBD1|-
ASSLGGQEYEQY
>TRBV10-3|TRBJ2-1|-|-
AISGPPPGLNEQF
>TRBV4-3|TRBJ1-1|TRBD1|-
ASSQTGATEAF
>TRBV5-4|TRBJ1-2|TRBD1|-
ASSSGQTNYGYT
>TRBV30|TRBJ2-5|TRBD2|-
ACGLAGVIQETQY
>TRBV6-2/TRBV6-3|TRBJ2-5|-|-
ASSATPQETQY
>TRBV4-2|TRBJ1-2|-|few
ASSGNYGYT
>TRBV6-1|TRBJ2-3|TRBD2|-
ASGILAGGTDTQY
>TRBV6-2/TRBV6-3|TRBJ2-1|-|few
ASSPRVGEQF
>TRBV6-6|TRBJ1-1|-|-
ASSYDNTEAF
>TRBV20-1|TRBJ2-2|-|few
SARDTGSNTGELF
>TRBV5-6|TRBJ1-4|-|-
ASSSLGGGLRKEKLF
>TRBV11-3|TRBJ1-6|-|few
ASSSRPADQGSPLH
>TRBV4-2|TRBJ2-7|-|-
ASSQGSPYEQY
>TRBV7-2|TRBJ1-2|-|few
ASTPTGTGYGYT
>TRBV9|TRBJ2-2|-|-
ASSPGLLNVDNTGELF
>TRBV29-1|TRBJ2-7|TRBD1|few
SVGQGSYEQY
>TRBV5-1|TRBJ1-1|TRBD1|-
ASSSWPGQPNTEAF
>TRBV4-1|TRBJ1-2|-|-
ASSQDNRRASGYT
>TRBV29-1|TRBJ2-1|-|-
SVGPEQF
>TRBV20-1|TRBJ1-2|-|few
SAVEFASNYGYT
>TRBV5-1|TRBJ1-4|-|-
ASSLLVGRSEKLF
>TRBV10-3|TRBJ2-1|-|-
AISGGPGDEQF
>TRBV12-3/TRBV12-4|TRBJ2-1|TRBD1|few
ASNLLGTGSYNEQF
>TRBV7-8|TRBJ1-5|-|-
ASSSRLLNERPQH
>TRBV15|TRBJ1-1|TRBD1|-
ATSRVTGRYDTEAF
>TRBV29-1|TRBJ2-3|TRBD1|-
SAPPRQGQEGRDTQY
>TRBV19|TRBJ1-1|TRBD1|-
ASSIGQGAPANTEAF
>TRBV9|TRBJ1-1|-|-
ASSGPVRNMNTEAF
>TRBV19|TRBJ1-2|-|once
ASSNDRLYGYT
>TRBV30|TRBJ2-1|TRBD2|few
AWSVGGLALNEQF
>TRBV5-1|TRBJ2-7|TRBD1|-
ASSPGQGVYEQY
>TRBV2|TRBJ2-1|-|-
ASRGTLNNEQF
>TRBV18|TRBJ2-2|-|-
ASSPGRTKYTGELF
>TRBV7-2|TRBJ1-6|-|-
ASSLVAGAVRNSPLH